The next 5 T cell receptor beta chains were all read from a single sample in a study of regulatory T cells in long-lasting Graves disease (dated by TCRdb to about 2021). The time point tag for this specimen amounts to: newly diagnosed GD, antithyroid drugs for less than 3 months. For both TCR sequencing and RNA sequencing, RNA was extracted from PBMCs using TRIzol. Receptor amplification or capture employed multiplex PCR. The sequencing machine was an Illumina HiSeq 4000. iRepertoire HTBI primers and Arm-PCR amplification of CDR3 regions were used to construct TCR beta libraries. TCRdb ran its own pipeline on the public reads, namely fastp trimming at Q25 and MiXCR clone calling, and kept in-frame beta chains. Rows are combined by CDR3 protein, so each entry shows the most common genes and DNA. The sample includes hundreds of thousands of distinct CDR3 sequences, with approximately 15% observed a single time. The ten most abundant clones make up about 8% of the sample.

These data were likewise used in another study, on T cells in Graves' hyperthyroidism and ophthalmopathy.

Sequencing used peripheral blood mononuclear cells (PBMCs), obtained at new diagnosis, from a patient treated with antithyroid drugs. These receptors were collected from a woman in her thirties or forties with Graves disease. Donor details come from another sample of the same person, matched by shared clones.

This clonotype was counted ten times or more. The chain recombines TRBV27 with TRBJ1-2; possible D gene TRBD1, 5 bases. Germline assignment: CDR1 MNHEY and CDR2 SMNVEV (reference sequence). The CDR3 has 15 amino acids. V lost 4 bases and J 5 bases, leaving 17 bases between the germline ends. The CDR3 protein is CASSSFPGGEYGYTF. The CDR3 DNA is TGTGCCAGCAGTTCCTTTCCGGGAGGGGAGTATGGCTACACCTTC.

This clonotype was found many times. The CDR3 reads CASSFTTGTAYNQPQHF. CDR3 nucleotide sequence: TGTGCCAGCAGTTTCACAACCGGGACAGCTTACAATCAGCCCCAGCATTTT. V is TRBV28 and J is TRBJ1-5; TRBD1 agrees at 7 bases. This CDR3 is 17 amino acids long. Germline V gene data show CDR1 as MDHEN and CDR2 as SYDVKM. After removal of 3 bases from V and 3 bases from J, the junction contained 11 bases not matched to a gene.

This clonotype was counted between two and nine times. The chain recombines TRBV20-1 with TRBJ2-5, with 7 bases identical to TRBD2. This CDR3 spans 13 amino acids. The V and J ends lost 5 bases and 5 bases, in that order; junction bases with no gene match: 8. The germline CDR1 and CDR2 sequences are DFQATT and SNEGSKA (reference sequence). As DNA, the CDR3 is TGCAGTGCTGGCGGAGCGGGAAGGGAGACCCAGTACTTC. Translating gives CSAGGAGRETQYF.

This clonotype was detected ten times or more. CDR3 nucleotide sequence: TGTGCCAGCAGCCCTAGGACCGGGGAGCTGTTTTTT. Translated, it gives CASSPRTGELFF. V gene TRBV12-3 or TRBV12-4 combines with J gene TRBJ2-2; D is uncertain. Trimming pared 6 bases from V and 5 bases from J, leaving 7 bases between. The CDR3 spans 12 residues.

This clonotype was recorded at least ten times. This chain links TRBV7-2 with TRBJ2-1; a weak D match, TRBD1 (5 bases). V was clipped by 6 bases and J by 0 bases, with 12 bases between them. The germline gives CDR1 SGHTA, CDR2 FQGNSA. This CDR3 contains 15 residues. CDR3 in amino acids: CASRTDRGSYNEQFF. CDR3 nucleotides: TGTGCCAGCAGGACCGACAGAGGCTCCTACAATGAGCAGTTCTTC.